This is a list of T cell receptor beta chains from one sample in a study of shared clonotypes between healthy human individuals. Generated by immunoSEQ multiplex PCR, the TCRdb table keeps only in-frame clones and is missing some. The sample yields over a million clones, about 96% seen once. What was sequenced was naive CD4+ T cells sorted from blood. Source of these receptors: a young man in good health. CDR3s include the opening cysteine and the closing phenylalanine or tryptophan. D genes are given only for firm matches.

V gene	D gene	J gene	CDR3 protein
TRBV30	NA	TRBJ1-4	CAWRNGRISNEKLFF
TRBV28	NA	TRBJ2-5	CASSYPPVQTQYF
TRBV5-1	TRBD1	TRBJ2-2	CASSPGQGHTGELFF
TRBV28	NA	TRBJ1-5	CASSFLAQPQHF
TRBV11-2	TRBD2	TRBJ2-3	CASSLVGLAGGVSTDTQYF
TRBV5-6	NA	TRBJ1-2	CASSFSGYGYTF
TRBV16	NA	TRBJ1-4	CASSQSGTIREKLFF
TRBV29-1	NA	TRBJ2-5	CSGREYQETQYF
TRBV18	TRBD1	TRBJ1-4	CASSPLVGQEEKLFF
TRBV7-9	NA	TRBJ2-1	CASSLALAIYNEQFF
TRBV10-2	NA	TRBJ1-3	CASSDWGQGGNTIYF
TRBV9	NA	TRBJ1-3	CASSSRGESGNTIYF
TRBV15	NA	TRBJ1-1	CATSRDSPAFF
TRBV5-5	NA	TRBJ2-4	CASSLGRQLKNIQYF
TRBV5-4	TRBD2	TRBJ2-1	CASSGGLAGGSEQFF
TRBV25-1	TRBD1	TRBJ2-7	CASRGTGGRQYF
TRBV11-2	NA	TRBJ2-2	CASSLDLWIGGTGELFF
TRBV7-9	NA	TRBJ2-5	CASSGATGQETQYF
TRBV7-2	NA	TRBJ2-7	CASSLYGRNYEQYF
TRBV28	TRBD1	TRBJ1-1	CASSPTGGFSEAFF
TRBV15	TRBD2	TRBJ2-7	CATSRGGLAGTYEQYF
TRBV10-1	TRBD2	TRBJ2-1	CASSERTTSGRQFF
TRBV5-1	TRBD2	TRBJ2-1	CASSGGLAGSEGNEQFF
TRBV7-8	TRBD2	TRBJ2-1	CASSLAETSGLQFF
TRBV5-1	TRBD1	TRBJ2-3	CASSDRADTQYF
TRBV6-5	NA	TRBJ2-3	CASSYRVGPTDTQYF
TRBV7-2	NA	TRBJ1-5	CASSLIQGQPQHF
TRBV29-1	TRBD1	TRBJ1-1	CSVGQGTVNTEAFF
TRBV4-2	NA	TRBJ2-6	CASSQDAPGVQASGANVLTF
TRBV10-2	NA	TRBJ2-1	CASSELANEQFF
TRBV28	TRBD1	TRBJ2-7	CATAEGQGAYEQYF
TRBV29-1	NA	TRBJ2-6	CSVQGRGANVLTF
TRBV9	TRBD2	TRBJ2-1	CASSALAGAYNEQFF
TRBV7-9	NA	TRBJ2-3	CASSLRQSSTDTQYF
TRBV6-1	NA	TRBJ1-1	CASSGGRAHTEAFF
TRBV27	TRBD1	TRBJ1-1	CASSHRGRGTEAFF
TRBV29-1	NA	TRBJ2-1	CSVGVGVETEQFF
TRBV5-6	NA	TRBJ2-5	CASQGGEETQYF
TRBV29-1	TRBD2	TRBJ2-1	CSAGTSGRPFPYNEQFF
TRBV7-3	NA	TRBJ2-2	CASSLSGSATGELFF
TRBV28	TRBD2	TRBJ2-1	CASSIYLSGRAYNEQFF
TRBV11-2	NA	TRBJ2-7	CASSLAPGHNYEQYF
TRBV29-1	TRBD2	TRBJ2-3	CSVVIGGGSTDTQYF
TRBV7-6	NA	TRBJ1-4	CASSPGTKVFF
TRBV9	NA	TRBJ2-3	CASSVGTYSGDTQYF
TRBV7-8	TRBD2	TRBJ2-2	CASSLTSGSWTGELFF